This T cell receptor (beta chain) is from a study of blood T cell repertoires in COVID-19. CDR1 is SGHRS and CDR2 is YFSETQ in the germline V gene. Trimming cost V 2 bases and J 8 bases, with 13 bases left between them. This CDR3 region has 14 residues. Measured with immunoSEQ multiplex PCR; TCRdb has only the in-frame clones, and not every one. Among a few hundred thousand clones listed, around 80% were seen once. This clone was recorded many times. Additional DNA sequences in this sample encode the identical CDR3. V is TRBV5-1 and J is TRBJ1-4; possibly TRBD1 for D (6 bases). Material: PBMCs or T cells enriched from blood (not recorded which). This TCR derives from a man in his forties who had recovered from COVID-19. The CDR3 coding sequence is TGCGCCAGCAGCTTACAGGGTTTTGGGGAAAAACTGTTTTTT. This translates into CASSLQGFGEKLFF.